This TCR beta chain derives from a study of CD8 T cells in ankylosing spondylitis (dated by TCRdb to the late 2010s). For the wider study: To find TCR variants linked to disease, the study profiled T cell receptor beta repertoires in ankylosing spondylitis patients and healthy donors. Peripheral blood samples were taken, and synovial fluid was additionally collected from ankylosing spondylitis patients. The full study cohort was made up of about two dozen ankylosing spondylitis patients and 95 to 130 healthy donors. Beyond this particular receptor, the publication reports: The disease-linked clones showed a CD8+ phenotype and occurred at relatively low frequencies in peripheral blood. A TCR beta motif of fewer than 10 highly homologous amino acid variants appeared characteristic of blood from ankylosing spondylitis patients. The disease-linked clones were reported as significantly enriched in matched synovial fluid samples from ankylosing spondylitis patients. Some TCR beta motif variants had previously been reported in synovial fluid and blood of reactive arthritis patients, which suggested common disease-initiation mechanisms.

The CDR3 goes from the cysteine to the phenylalanine over 16 residues. According to the germline V gene, CDR1 reads LGHNA and CDR2 reads YNFKEQ. Notes on this clonotype: Its antigen target is currently unknown. The DNA is omitted, as the CDR3 cannot be located on it reliably, and the CDR3 follows TCRdb's listing.

The instrument was an Illumina HiSeq 2500. Quantitative 5'-RACE with molecular barcodes was used to prepare TCR beta libraries. On the authors' methods: To identify disease-linked TCR variants, a new computational method was used, one built on a probabilistic model of VDJ rearrangement. The public reads were reprocessed in TCRdb via fastp at Q25 and MiXCR, keeping in-frame beta chains. All rows with the same CDR3 protein become a single entry with the most common DNA and genes. The V and J calls and clone size are TCRdb's, not the authors'. The table for this sample lists around 490,000 distinct CDR3 sequences; approximately 5.3% of them were counted only once. The ten largest clones take up around 3.6% of the sample.

This receptor was taken from a male donor with ankylosing spondylitis. Sequences were obtained from blood, either unsorted or a sorted T cell fraction (not recorded which). In this chain, TRBV4-2 is recombined with TRBJ2-2; the D call of TRBD2 is as the table states it, not checked on the DNA. The CDR3 amino acid sequence is: CASSRLAGITPGSCFF.